This T cell receptor beta chain derives from a study of blood T cell repertoires in COVID-19. Turning to the study itself: Italy, Spain and the United States were the sources of the convalescent and acute COVID-19 samples. Sources were T cells, B-cell-depleted T cells, or PBMCs; the material itself was cDNA or gDNA.

The CDR3 runs 14 residues. Germline-derived CDR1 and CDR2 are SGHAT and FQNNGV. V shed 6 bases and J 7 bases; nucleotides not matched to a gene: 9. Authors' data handling: Researchers report that nucleated cell counts were estimated from reference gene primer amplification. The data were produced by immunoSEQ multiplex PCR, yet TCRdb's version contains in-frame clones alone and is incomplete. V and J calls plus clone size are reproduced from that table; the DNA served to infer D and trimming. The sample yields fewer than 450,000 clones, approximately 89% seen once. Material for sequencing was peripheral blood. The receptor was isolated from a woman aged 18-35 years who had recovered from COVID-19. The V call is TRBV11-2, the J call TRBJ1-2, with 9 bases that match TRBD1. CDR3 protein: CASRSTGQGFGYTF. The CDR3 DNA reads TGTGCCAGCAGGTCAACGGGACAGGGCTTTGGCTACACCTTC.